One and the same sample provided the 3 T cell receptor beta chains below, sequenced in a study of patients and donors after allogeneic stem cell transplantation. TCRdb re-derived calls from the RT-PCR reads in MiXCR, one entry per CDR3 protein. The sample contains around 70,000 distinct CDR3 sequences, 26% of which appear only once. The sample consisted of blood, either unsorted or a sorted T cell fraction (not recorded which). These TCRs come from a human donor who was either an allogeneic HSCT recipient or a stem cell or donor lymphocyte infusion donor (not recorded which). It is not recorded whose cells these are; they may come from a transplant donor.

This clonotype occurred a few times. The V gene is TRBV7-9, the J gene TRBJ1-4; the D gene is possibly TRBD1 (6 bases). Trimming took 3 bases from V and 10 from J, leaving 12 bases between them. Germline V CDR1 and CDR2: SEHNR, FQNEAQ (reference sequence). The CDR3 totals 13 residues. The chain's CDR3 is CASSLQGQIKLFF. The CDR3 nucleotides are TGTGCCAGCAGCTTGCAGGGGCAAATAAAACTGTTTTTT.

Many counts were recorded for this clonotype. The chain recombines TRBV3-2 with TRBJ1-5; the table's D call TRBD1 went unverified against the DNA. TRBV3-2 is deemed a pseudogene. The CDR3 loop spans 17 amino acids. The CDR3 reads CASSQGGTGGSNQPQHF. CDR3 bases: TGTGCCAGCAGCCAAGGCGGGACAGGGGGAAGCAATCAGCCCCAGCATTTT.

This clonotype was recorded at least ten times. The chain has TRBV12-3 or TRBV12-4 and TRBJ2-5; 8 nucleotides agree with TRBD2. The V segment lost 3 bases and the J segment 2 bases; nucleotides outside the gene matches: 8. The CDR3 covers 16 residues. CDR3 sequence (DNA): TGTGCCAGCAGTTTTACCGGGACTAGGCAACAAGAGACCCAGTACTTC. This translates into CASSFTGTRQQETQYF.